Shown below are 17 T cell receptor beta chains from a single sample sequenced in a study of T cell responses to AZD1222 COVID-19 vaccine. Sequencing used immunoSEQ multiplex PCR; TCRdb keeps in-frame clones, though not all of them. Found here are 180,000 or so clones, 90% to 95% of them singletons; the top ten hold approximately 0.64%. This material consisted of peripheral blood, taken on day 0 of AZD1222 vaccination. These receptor sequences come from an adult in good health.

The chain has TRBV18 and TRBJ1-4; possible D gene TRBD1, 6 bases. Trimming removed 2 bases at V and 3 bases at J, with 10 bases between. Germline assignment: CDR1 KGHSH and CDR2 LQKENI. This CDR3 contains 15 residues. CDR3 DNA sequence: TGTGCCAGCTCACCAGCTACAGGGCCTAATGAAAAACTGTTTTTT. It yields the protein CASSPATGPNEKLFF. The full variable domain, in which reference TRBV18 and TRBJ1-4 provide the parts outside the CDR3, is NAGVMQNPRHLVRRRGQEARLRCSPMKGHSHVYWYRQLPEEGLKFMVYLQKENIIDESGMPKERFSAEFPKEGPSILRIQQVVRGDSAAYFCASSPATGPNEKLFFGSGTQLSVL.

V usage is TRBV11-1 and J usage is TRBJ1-1, with D perhaps TRBD1 (5 bases). Per the germline V gene, CDR1 is SGHAT and CDR2 is FQDESV (reference sequence). V was trimmed by 4 bases and J by 1 base, leaving 10 bases between them. The CDR3 contains 14 residues. The chain's CDR3 is CASSYTRGNTEAFF. CDR3 nucleotides: TGTGCCAGCAGCTATACTAGGGGGAACACTGAAGCTTTCTTT.

The chain uses TRBV4-1 and TRBJ1-1, with D perhaps TRBD1 (6 bases). Germline V lookup: CDR1 MGHRA, CDR2 YSYEKL. The CDR3 loop spans 16 amino acids. The germline V and J ends were trimmed by 3 bases and 2 bases, with 16 bases remaining between them. The CDR3 here is CASSQAIGGRNTEAFF. CDR3 bases: TGCGCCAGCAGCCAGGCTATCGGGGGCCGAAACACTGAAGCTTTCTTT.

This clone showed up just a few times. V usage is TRBV5-1 and J usage is TRBJ1-1; the match to TRBD1 covers 10 bases. Trimming removed 4 bases from V and 4 bases from J; junction bases left unmatched: 4. The CDR3 has 14 amino acids. The germline V gene has CDR1 SGHRS and CDR2 YFSETQ. CDR3 in amino acids: CASSLWTGGTEAFF. In DNA form, the CDR3 reads TGCGCCAGCAGCCTGTGGACAGGGGGCACTGAAGCTTTCTTT.

The rearrangement uses TRBV5-1 and TRBJ1-3; D uncertain. Germline V CDR1 and CDR2: SGHRS, YFSETQ. Trimming pared 0 bases from V and 0 bases from J, leaving 13 bases between. CDR3 size: 17 residues. The CDR3 DNA reads TGCGCCAGCAGCTTGGAGGCAGCCTCGTTCTCTGGAAACACCATATATTTT. This encodes CASSLEAASFSGNTIYF. The full variable domain, in which reference TRBV5-1 and TRBJ1-3 provide the parts outside the CDR3, is KAGVTQTPRYLIKTRGQQVTLSCSPISGHRSVSWYQQTPGQGLQFLFEYFSETQRNKGNFPGRFSGRQFSNSRSEMNVSTLELGDSALYLCASSLEAASFSGNTIYFGEGSWLTVV.

The rearrangement links TRBV6-5 to TRBJ2-7; D is possibly TRBD1 (6 bases). Germline values: CDR1 MNHEY, CDR2 SVGAGI. This CDR3 is 15 amino acids long. The germline V and J ends were trimmed by 6 bases and 4 bases, with 19 bases remaining between them. CDR3 in amino acids: CASSAAEQGIYEQYF. The DNA for the CDR3 is TGTGCCAGCAGCGCCGCGGAACAGGGTATATACGAGCAGTACTTC.

This clone was observed once. This chain links TRBV12-3 or TRBV12-4 with TRBJ1-5, with D unresolved. The V end was cut by 1 base, the J end by 3 bases, with 4 bases between. The CDR3 has 13 residues. Here the CDR3 reads CASSLGINQPQHF. Written as DNA, the CDR3 is TGTGCCAGCAGTTTAGGGATCAATCAGCCCCAGCATTTT.

V gene TRBV5-1 combines with J gene TRBJ2-2; tentative D call: TRBD2 (7 bases). The V end was cut by 7 bases, the J end by 1 base, with 20 bases between. CDR1 and CDR2 from the germline V gene are SGHRS and YFSETQ. The CDR3 sequence is 17 residues long. The CDR3 DNA reads TGCGCCAGCCATCCGGGGGGACACCAAAAGAACACCGGGGAGCTGTTTTTT. Its protein product is CASHPGGHQKNTGELFF.

The V gene is TRBV18, the J gene TRBJ1-5, with unresolved D. Trimming removed 6 bases from V and 2 bases from J, with 5 bases in between. Per germline, CDR1 KGHSH and CDR2 LQKENI. The CDR3 is 12 residues long. This chain's CDR3 is CASSTRNQPQHF. DNA of the CDR3: TGTGCCAGCTCGACCCGCAATCAGCCCCAGCATTTT.

V is TRBV28 and J is TRBJ2-5; possibly TRBD2 for D (7 bases). Germline lookup yields CDR1 MDHEN and CDR2 SYDVKM. This CDR3 is built from 15 residues. V was clipped by 2 bases and J by 5 bases, with 15 bases between them. Here the CDR3 DNA reads TGTGCCAGCAGTTTAGAGGGGGAGGGTCAGGAGACCCAGTACTTC. It yields the protein CASSLEGEGQETQYF.

J is TRBJ1-2 and V is TRBV6-5; 7 bases agree with TRBD1. This CDR3 is built from 15 residues. J gave up 4 bases and V 0 bases, and 5 bases lay outside the gene matches. The germline gives CDR1 MNHEY, CDR2 SVGAGI. CDR3 sequence (DNA): TGTGCCAGCAGTTACTCGAACTGGGACAGCTATGGCTACACCTTC. Translation gives CASSYSNWDSYGYTF.

The chain links TRBV6-1 to TRBJ1-2; D is unresolved. With 1 base removed from V and 4 bases from J, the gap between germline ends came to 10 bases. Per the germline V gene, CDR1 is MNHNS and CDR2 is SASEGT. The CDR3 is 14 amino acids. The CDR3 is CASSEGRSGYGYTF. CDR3 DNA sequence: TGTGCCAGCAGTGAAGGTCGCTCGGGCTATGGCTACACCTTC.

The CDR3 DNA is TGTGCCAGCAGACCAGGAGCAAACACCATATATTTT. This codes for CASRPGANTIYF. V and J are TRBV12-3 or TRBV12-4 and TRBJ1-3; no clear D. This CDR3 contains 12 residues. The ends were cut back, 6 bases at V and 6 bases at J, with 9 bases in the middle.

This clone was detected only once. The gene calls are TRBV12-3 or TRBV12-4 and TRBJ1-1; TRBD1 aligns across 7 bases. The CDR3 loop spans 13 amino acids. Losses at the gene ends were 6 bases for V and 5 bases for J; bases not matched to a gene: 6. CDR3 DNA sequence: TGTGCCAGCAGCTCAAACAGGGGAACTGAAGCTTTCTTT. This gives the protein CASSSNRGTEAFF.

The rearrangement uses TRBV6-5 and TRBJ2-7; the D gene is possibly TRBD1 (5 bases). The CDR3 runs 12 residues. The V end was cut by 8 bases, the J end by 2 bases, with 10 bases between. The germline V gene has CDR1 MNHEY and CDR2 SVGAGI. CDR3 in amino acids: CASGPGPYEQYF. CDR3 sequence (DNA): TGTGCCAGCGGTCCAGGGCCCTACGAGCAGTACTTC.

V is TRBV27 and J is TRBJ1-5; 8 nucleotides match TRBD1. This CDR3 is 15 amino acids long. Looked up from germline, CDR1 is MNHEY and CDR2 is SMNVEV (reference sequence). Germline trimming cut 5 bases from V and 6 bases from J; bases unmatched to any gene: 9. The CDR3 here is CASSPPADRGQPQHF. In DNA form, the CDR3 reads TGTGCCAGCAGTCCCCCCGCCGACAGGGGTCAGCCCCAGCATTTT.

V gene TRBV12-2 combines with J gene TRBJ1-4. TRBV12-2 represents a pseudogene. The CDR3 spans 14 residues. The CDR3 loop reads CASRPGRGREKLFF. CDR3 sequence (DNA): TGTGCAAGTCGCCCCGGGAGGGGTCGGGAAAAACTGTTTTTT.